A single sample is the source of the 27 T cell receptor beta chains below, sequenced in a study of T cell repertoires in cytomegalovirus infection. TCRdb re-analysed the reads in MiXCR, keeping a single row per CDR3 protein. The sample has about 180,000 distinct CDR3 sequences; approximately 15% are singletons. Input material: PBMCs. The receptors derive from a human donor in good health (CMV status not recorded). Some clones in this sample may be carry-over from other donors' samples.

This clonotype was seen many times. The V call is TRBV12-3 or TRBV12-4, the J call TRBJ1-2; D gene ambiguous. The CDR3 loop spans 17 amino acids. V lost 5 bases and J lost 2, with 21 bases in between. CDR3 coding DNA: TGTGCCAGCAGTCCGTTTAGGGTAGCTGGAAGAAACTATGGCTACACCTTC. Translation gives CASSPFRVAGRNYGYTF.

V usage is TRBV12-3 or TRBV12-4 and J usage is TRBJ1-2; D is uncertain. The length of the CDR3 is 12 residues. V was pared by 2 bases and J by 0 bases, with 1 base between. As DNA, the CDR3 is TGTGCCAGCAGTTTACCTAACTATGGCTACACCTTC. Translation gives CASSLPNYGYTF.

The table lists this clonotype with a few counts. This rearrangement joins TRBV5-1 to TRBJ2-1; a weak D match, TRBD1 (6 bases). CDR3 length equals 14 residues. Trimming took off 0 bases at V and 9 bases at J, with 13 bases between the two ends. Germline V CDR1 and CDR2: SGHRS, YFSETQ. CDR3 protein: CASSLGFRDTEQFF. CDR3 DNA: TGCGCCAGCAGCTTGGGATTTCGGGACACTGAGCAGTTCTTC. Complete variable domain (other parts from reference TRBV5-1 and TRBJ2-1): KAGVTQTPRYLIKTRGQQVTLSCSPISGHRSVSWYQQTPGQGLQFLFEYFSETQRNKGNFPGRFSGRQFSNSRSEMNVSTLELGDSALYLCASSLGFRDTEQFFGPGTRLTVL.

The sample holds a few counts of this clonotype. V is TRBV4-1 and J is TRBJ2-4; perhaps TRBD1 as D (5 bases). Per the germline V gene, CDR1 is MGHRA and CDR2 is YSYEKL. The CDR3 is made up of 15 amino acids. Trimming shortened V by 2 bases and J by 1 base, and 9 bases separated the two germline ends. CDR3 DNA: TGCGCCAGCAGCCAATTGGGGCTTGCCAAAAACATTCAGTACTTC. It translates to CASSQLGLAKNIQYF.

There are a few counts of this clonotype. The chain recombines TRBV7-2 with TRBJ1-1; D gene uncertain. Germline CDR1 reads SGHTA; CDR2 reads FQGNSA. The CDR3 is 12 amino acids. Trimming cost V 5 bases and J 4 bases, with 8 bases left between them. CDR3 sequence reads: CASSKVTTEAFF. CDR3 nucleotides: TGTGCCAGCAGCAAGGTAACCACTGAAGCTTTCTTT.

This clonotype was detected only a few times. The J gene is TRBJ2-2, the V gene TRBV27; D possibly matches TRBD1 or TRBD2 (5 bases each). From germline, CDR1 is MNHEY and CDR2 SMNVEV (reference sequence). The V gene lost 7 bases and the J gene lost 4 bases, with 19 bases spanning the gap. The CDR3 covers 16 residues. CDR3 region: CASTPKGKGVTGELFF. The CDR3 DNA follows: TGTGCCAGCACCCCCAAGGGGAAGGGAGTCACCGGGGAGCTGTTTTTT.

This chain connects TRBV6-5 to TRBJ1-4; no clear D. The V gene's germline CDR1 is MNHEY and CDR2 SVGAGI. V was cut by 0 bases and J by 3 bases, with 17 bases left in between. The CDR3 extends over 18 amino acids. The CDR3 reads CASSYSLPGNWANEKLFF. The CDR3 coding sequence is TGTGCCAGCAGTTACTCCCTCCCGGGGAACTGGGCTAATGAAAAACTGTTTTTT.

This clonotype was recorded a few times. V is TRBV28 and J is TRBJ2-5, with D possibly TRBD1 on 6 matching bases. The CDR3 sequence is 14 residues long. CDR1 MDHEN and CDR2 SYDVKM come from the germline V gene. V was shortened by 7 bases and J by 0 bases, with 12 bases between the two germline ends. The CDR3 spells CASTQGRYQETQYF. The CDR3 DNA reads TGTGCCAGCACTCAGGGGAGATACCAAGAGACCCAGTACTTC.

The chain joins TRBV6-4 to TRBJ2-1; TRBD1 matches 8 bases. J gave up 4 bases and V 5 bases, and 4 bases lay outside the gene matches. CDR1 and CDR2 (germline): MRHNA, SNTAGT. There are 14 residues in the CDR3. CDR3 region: CASSHGQGYNEQFF. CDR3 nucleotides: TGTGCCAGCAGTCACGGACAGGGTTACAATGAGCAGTTCTTC.

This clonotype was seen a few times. CDR3 sequence (DNA): TGTGCCAGCAGCTTAGACAGGGAAAGGAATCAGCCCCAGCATTTT. This translates into CASSLDRERNQPQHF. The V gene is TRBV7-6, the J gene TRBJ1-5; tentative D call: TRBD1 (6 bases). Germline CDR1 is SGHVS and CDR2 is FNYEAQ. V was trimmed by 1 base and J by 4 bases, leaving 11 bases between them. The CDR3 consists of 15 residues.

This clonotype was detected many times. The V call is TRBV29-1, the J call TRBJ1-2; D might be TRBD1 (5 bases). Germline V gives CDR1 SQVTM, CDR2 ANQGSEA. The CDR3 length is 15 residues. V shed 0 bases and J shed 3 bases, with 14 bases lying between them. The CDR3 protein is CSVEDTGGYDYGYTF. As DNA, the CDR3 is TGCAGCGTTGAAGATACCGGGGGATATGACTATGGCTACACCTTC.

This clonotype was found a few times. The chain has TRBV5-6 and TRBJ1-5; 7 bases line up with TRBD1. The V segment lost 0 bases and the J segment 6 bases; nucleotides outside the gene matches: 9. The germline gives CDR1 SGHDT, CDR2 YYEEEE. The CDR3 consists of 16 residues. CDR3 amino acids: CASSLGQGAASQPQHF. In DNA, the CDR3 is TGTGCCAGCAGCTTGGGACAGGGCGCTGCTAGTCAGCCCCAGCATTTT.

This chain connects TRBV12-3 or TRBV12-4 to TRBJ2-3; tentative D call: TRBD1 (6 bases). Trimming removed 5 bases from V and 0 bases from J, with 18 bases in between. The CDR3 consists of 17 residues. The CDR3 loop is CASSPGLQGLSTDTQYF. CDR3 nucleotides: TGTGCCAGCAGTCCCGGGTTGCAGGGGTTAAGCACAGATACGCAGTATTTT.

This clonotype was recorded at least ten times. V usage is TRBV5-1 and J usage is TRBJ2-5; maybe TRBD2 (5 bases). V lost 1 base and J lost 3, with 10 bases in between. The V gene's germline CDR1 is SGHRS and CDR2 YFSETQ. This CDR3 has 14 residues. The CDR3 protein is CASSLNEGEETQYF. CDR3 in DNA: TGCGCCAGCAGCTTGAATGAGGGAGAAGAGACCCAGTACTTC.

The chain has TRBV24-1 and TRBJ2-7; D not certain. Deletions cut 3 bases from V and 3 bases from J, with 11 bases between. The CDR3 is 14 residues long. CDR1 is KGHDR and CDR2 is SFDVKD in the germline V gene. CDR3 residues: CATSDRVGGYEQYF. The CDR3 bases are TGTGCCACCAGTGATCGCGTCGGTGGCTACGAGCAGTACTTC.

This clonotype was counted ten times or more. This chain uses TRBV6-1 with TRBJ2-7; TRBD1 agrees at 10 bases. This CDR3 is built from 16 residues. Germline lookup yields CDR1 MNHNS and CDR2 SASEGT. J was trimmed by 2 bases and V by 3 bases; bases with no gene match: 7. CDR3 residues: CASSDRPGQGTYEQYF. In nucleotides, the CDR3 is TGTGCCAGCAGTGACCGGCCGGGACAGGGGACCTACGAGCAGTACTTC.

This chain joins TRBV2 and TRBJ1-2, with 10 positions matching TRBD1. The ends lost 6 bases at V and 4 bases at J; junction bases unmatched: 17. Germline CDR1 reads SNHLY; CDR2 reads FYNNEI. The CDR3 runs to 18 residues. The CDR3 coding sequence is TGTGCCAGCAGAAATTGGGGGACGGACAGGGGGAAAGGCTATGGCTACACCTTC. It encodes CASRNWGTDRGKGYGYTF.

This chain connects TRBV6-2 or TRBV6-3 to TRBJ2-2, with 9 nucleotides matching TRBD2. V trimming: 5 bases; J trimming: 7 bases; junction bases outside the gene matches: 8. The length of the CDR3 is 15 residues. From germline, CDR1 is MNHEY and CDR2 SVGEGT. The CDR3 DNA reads TGTGCCAGCAGTCCTCTGGGACTAGCAGTCGGGGAGCTGTTTTTT. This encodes CASSPLGLAVGELFF.

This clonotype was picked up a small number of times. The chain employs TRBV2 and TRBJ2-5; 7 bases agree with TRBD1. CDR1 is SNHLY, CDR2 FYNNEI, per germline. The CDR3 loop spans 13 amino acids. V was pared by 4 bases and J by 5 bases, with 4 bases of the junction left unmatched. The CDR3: CASSGQGSETQYF. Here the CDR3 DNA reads TGTGCCAGCAGTGGACAGGGATCGGAGACCCAGTACTTC. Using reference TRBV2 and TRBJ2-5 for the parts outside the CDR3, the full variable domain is EPEVTQTPSHQVTQMGQEVILRCVPISNHLYFYWYRQILGQKVEFLVSFYNNEISEKSEIFDDQFSVERPDGSNFTLKIRSTKLEDSAMYFCASSGQGSETQYFGPGTRLLVL.

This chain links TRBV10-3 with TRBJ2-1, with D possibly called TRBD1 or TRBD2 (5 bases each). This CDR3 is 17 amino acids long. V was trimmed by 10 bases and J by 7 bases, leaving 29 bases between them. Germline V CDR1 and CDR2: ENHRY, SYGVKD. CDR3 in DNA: TGTGCCACACGCAGGGACGGACATTTGGGGCAAAATAATGAGCAGTTCTTC. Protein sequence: CATRRDGHLGQNNEQFF.

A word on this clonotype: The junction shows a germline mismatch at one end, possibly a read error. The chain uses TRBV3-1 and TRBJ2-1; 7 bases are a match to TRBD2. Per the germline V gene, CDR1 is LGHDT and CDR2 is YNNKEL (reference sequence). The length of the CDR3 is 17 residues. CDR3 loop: CASSRAQAGVTYNEQIF. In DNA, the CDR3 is TGTGCCAGCAGTCGAGCTCAGGCGGGAGTGACCTACAATGAGCAGATCTTC.

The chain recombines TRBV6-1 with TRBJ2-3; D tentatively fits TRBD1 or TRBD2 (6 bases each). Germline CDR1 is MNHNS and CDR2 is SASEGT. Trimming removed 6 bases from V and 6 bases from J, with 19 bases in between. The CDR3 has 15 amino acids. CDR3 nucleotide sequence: TGTGCCAGCAGGGTCCGGCGGTCGGGGGCCGATACGCAGTATTTT. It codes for CASRVRRSGADTQYF.

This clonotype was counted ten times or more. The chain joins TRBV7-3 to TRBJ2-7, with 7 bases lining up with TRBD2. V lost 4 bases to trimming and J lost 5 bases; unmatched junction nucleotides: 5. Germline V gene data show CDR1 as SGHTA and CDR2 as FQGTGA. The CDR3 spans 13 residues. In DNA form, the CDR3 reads TGTGCCAGCAGCTCGCTGGGAGGGGACGAGCAGTACTTC. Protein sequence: CASSSLGGDEQYF.

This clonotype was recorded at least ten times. CDR3 bases: TGCGCCAGCAGCACTCGGACGGGGCCGACCTACGAGCAGTACTTC. Translating gives CASSTRTGPTYEQYF. The genes are TRBV4-1 and TRBJ2-7, with D tentatively TRBD1 or TRBD2 (5 bases each). V was shortened by 5 bases and J by 2 bases, with 16 bases between the two germline ends. The CDR3 loop spans 15 amino acids. Germline-derived CDR1 and CDR2 are MGHRA and YSYEKL.

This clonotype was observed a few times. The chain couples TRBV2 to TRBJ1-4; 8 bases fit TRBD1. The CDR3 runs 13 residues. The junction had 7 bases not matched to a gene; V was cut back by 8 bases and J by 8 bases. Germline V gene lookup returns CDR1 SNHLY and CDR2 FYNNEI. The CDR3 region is CASDRGRNEKLFF. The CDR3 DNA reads TGTGCCAGCGACAGGGGCAGGAACGAAAAACTGTTTTTT.

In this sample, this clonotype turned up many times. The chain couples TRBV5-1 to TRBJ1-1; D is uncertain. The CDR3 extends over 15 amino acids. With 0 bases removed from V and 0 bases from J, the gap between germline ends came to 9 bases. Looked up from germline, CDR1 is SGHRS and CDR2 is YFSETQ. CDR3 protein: CASSLEGRMNTEAFF. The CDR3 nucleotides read TGCGCCAGCAGCTTGGAGGGTCGGATGAACACTGAAGCTTTCTTT.

The CDR3 DNA follows: TGCAGCGCTATGACAGGGGTAGTCTACGAGCAGTACTTC. The encoded protein is CSAMTGVVYEQYF. This chain links TRBV29-1 with TRBJ2-7, with TRBD1 matching 8 bases. CDR3 length equals 13 residues. The germline V gene has CDR1 SQVTM and CDR2 ANQGSEA. The ends lost 7 bases at V and 3 bases at J; junction bases unmatched: 8.